The rows below give T cell receptor beta chains drawn from one sample of a study of blood T cell repertoires in COVID-19. This table comes from immunoSEQ multiplex PCR, and its TCRdb copy is limited to in-frame clones, with some not included. The sample carries 45,000 to 55,000 clones, roughly 79% recorded once. The sequenced sample was peripheral blood. Receptors originate from a human donor with active or convalescent COVID-19. The donor label of this sample is uncertain. CDR3s include the opening cysteine and the closing phenylalanine or tryptophan. The D gene is left open where the match is weak. Clone size is not always given. Where it is, it says once, few, many or a class for expanded clones.

v_gene	abundance	j_gene	d_gene	CDR3aa	CDR3nt
TRBV2	.	TRBJ2-2	.	CASSGGGSGTGELFF	TGTGCCAGCAGTGGGGGTGGGAGTGGCACCGGGGAGCTGTTTTTT
TRBV5-1	.	TRBJ2-7	TRBD1	CASSLTVRQGNDEQYF	TGCGCCAGCAGCTTGACCGTTAGACAGGGCAACGACGAGCAGTACTTC
TRBV7-9	once	TRBJ1-1	.	CASSVQGAEAFF	TGTGCCAGCAGCGTACAGGGAGCTGAAGCTTTCTTT
TRBV6-5	.	TRBJ2-1	TRBD2	CASSYRGEGLRNEQFF	TGTGCCAGCAGTTACCGCGGGGAGGGCCTTAGAAATGAGCAGTTCTTC
TRBV14	.	TRBJ2-3	TRBD2	CASSQDWRESSDTQYF	TGTGCCAGCAGCCAAGACTGGCGGGAGAGTTCAGATACGCAGTATTTT
TRBV18	once	TRBJ1-6	.	CASSPLGGTNSPLHF	TGTGCCAGCTCACCGCTAGGCGGTACGAATTCACCCCTCCACTTT
TRBV19	.	TRBJ1-5	.	CASSMSRVGNQPQHF	TGTGCCAGTAGTATGTCCAGGGTGGGCAATCAGCCCCAGCATTTT
TRBV5-1	.	TRBJ1-6	TRBD1	CASSLGWTGDSPLHF	TGCGCCAGCAGCTTGGGCTGGACAGGGGACTCACCCCTCCACTTT
TRBV6-5	.	TRBJ1-2	TRBD1	CASSFLGTGWKDGYTF	TGTGCCAGCAGTTTCCTAGGGACAGGGTGGAAAGATGGCTACACCTTC
TRBV11-2	.	TRBJ1-1	.	CASSFGSNTEAFF	TGTGCCAGCAGCTTTGGTAGTAACACTGAAGCTTTCTTT
TRBV5-1	.	TRBJ2-7	.	CASRIGGGEQYF	TGCGCCAGTCGAATCGGGGGAGGCGAGCAGTACTTC
TRBV7-8	.	TRBJ2-2	TRBD2	CASPAALAGGNTGELFF	TGTGCCAGCCCAGCGGCCCTAGCGGGAGGGAACACCGGGGAGCTGTTTTTT
TRBV19	few	TRBJ1-4	.	CASQWDDRSNEKLFF	TGTGCCAGTCAATGGGATGACAGATCTAATGAAAAACTGTTTTTT
TRBV15	.	TRBJ2-7	TRBD1	CATSEGQGFYEQYF	TGTGCCACCAGCGAAGGACAGGGGTTCTACGAGCAGTACTTC
TRBV28	.	TRBJ1-4	.	CASRRTTNEKLFF	TGTGCCAGCAGGAGGACAACTAATGAAAAACTGTTTTTT
TRBV29-1	.	TRBJ2-1	TRBD1	CSHHRGNEQFF	TGCAGCCATCACAGGGGAAATGAGCAGTTCTTC
TRBV7-3	few	TRBJ2-3	.	CASSPTQGYTDTQYF	TGTGCCAGCAGCCCGACTCAGGGGTACACAGATACGCAGTATTTT
TRBV12-5	.	TRBJ2-1	TRBD1	CASGLGQGVGNEQFF	TGTGCTAGTGGTTTGGGACAGGGGGTTGGCAATGAGCAGTTCTTC
TRBV11-2	.	TRBJ2-3	.	CASSQGQGADTQYF	TGTGCCAGCAGCCAGGGCCAAGGGGCAGATACGCAGTATTTT
TRBV28	.	TRBJ2-1	.	CASSPISGTSSYNEQFF	TGTGCCAGCAGTCCTATTAGCGGCACTAGCTCCTACAATGAGCAGTTCTTC
TRBV3-1/TRBV3-2	.	TRBJ1-2	TRBD1	CASSQSGTDSSF	TGTGCCAGCAGCCAGTCCGGGACAGACTCCAGCTTC
TRBV28	.	TRBJ2-7	TRBD2	CASSLGTSGILDEQYF	TGTGCCAGCAGTTTAGGGACTAGCGGGATACTTGACGAGCAGTACTTC
TRBV10-3	.	TRBJ2-5	TRBD2	CAISSDGGTSGIIQETQYF	TGTGCCATCAGTAGTGACGGTGGGACTAGCGGTATCATTCAAGAGACCCAGTACTTC
TRBV5-1	.	TRBJ2-5	.	CASSLAGRGPSETQYF	TGCGCCAGCAGCTTGGCAGGGCGTGGGCCTAGTGAGACCCAGTACTTC
TRBV7-6	.	TRBJ2-5	.	CASSSKETQYF	TGTGCCAGCAGCTCTAAGGAGACCCAGTACTTC
TRBV24-1	.	TRBJ1-1	.	CATSEPTGTEAFF	TGTGCCACCAGTGAACCCACAGGGACTGAAGCTTTCTTT
TRBV5-6	.	TRBJ1-2	.	CASTRDGGRNYGYTF	TGTGCCAGCACCCGCGACGGGGGAAGAAACTATGGCTACACCTTC
TRBV28	.	TRBJ1-5	.	CASSEEYQPQHF	TGTGCCAGCAGTGAGGAATATCAGCCCCAGCATTTT
TRBV7-9	.	TRBJ1-2	.	CASSSNNQGYGYTF	TGTGCCAGCAGTTCCAACAACCAGGGTTACGGCTACACCTTC
TRBV7-3	.	TRBJ2-3	.	CASSPQGRDTQYF	TGTGCCAGCAGCCCACAGGGCAGAGATACGCAGTATTTT
TRBV29-1	.	TRBJ1-5	TRBD1	CSAGQGGDQPQHF	TGCAGCGCGGGACAGGGTGGGGATCAGCCCCAGCATTTT
TRBV20-1	few	TRBJ1-1	TRBD1	CSASDAGGGEAFF	TGCAGTGCTAGTGACGCAGGGGGTGGTGAAGCTTTCTTT
TRBV19	few	TRBJ2-7	.	CASSIRQAASYEQYF	TGTGCCAGTAGTATCCGACAGGCTGCGAGCTACGAGCAGTACTTC
TRBV9	.	TRBJ1-6	TRBD1	CASGTAGGSPLHF	TGTGCCAGCGGGACAGCGGGCGGATCACCCCTCCACTTT
TRBV12-5	.	TRBJ2-7	.	CASGLVYAYEQYF	TGTGCTAGTGGTTTGGTATATGCCTACGAGCAGTACTTC
TRBV27	.	TRBJ1-5	TRBD1	CASSLGSTGGYNQPQHF	TGTGCCAGCAGTTTGGGTTCGACAGGGGGGTATAATCAGCCCCAGCATTTT
TRBV18	.	TRBJ1-5	.	CASSPRNRSLNQPQHF	TGTGCCAGCTCACCACGAAACAGATCCCTCAATCAGCCCCAGCATTTT
TRBV4-1	.	TRBJ2-5	.	CASSQAAGTQYF	TGCGCCAGCAGCCAAGCGGCGGGAACCCAGTACTTC
TRBV30	.	TRBJ1-6	TRBD1	CAWSVPGQTYNSPLHF	TGTGCCTGGAGTGTTCCGGGACAGACCTATAATTCACCCCTCCACTTT
TRBV7-6	.	TRBJ2-7	TRBD2	CASSFGSGHAYEQYF	TGTGCCAGCAGCTTCGGTAGCGGGCACGCATACGAGCAGTACTTC
TRBV30	.	TRBJ1-1	.	CAWSAYLIRDTEAFF	TGTGCCTGGAGTGCGTATCTCATCAGGGACACTGAAGCTTTCTTT
TRBV10-3	once	TRBJ2-2	TRBD2	CAISESMSGRAGELFF	TGTGCCATCAGTGAGTCGATGAGCGGGAGGGCCGGGGAGCTGTTTTTT
TRBV7-2	.	TRBJ2-7	TRBD2	CASSLPVGTSGYEQYF	TGTGCCAGCAGTCTCCCCGTAGGGACTAGCGGGTACGAGCAGTACTTC
TRBV6-2/TRBV6-3	few	TRBJ1-5	.	CASSIRNQPQHF	TGTGCCAGCAGTATCAGGAACCAGCCCCAGCATTTT
TRBV7-8	.	TRBJ2-1	.	CASSFGIEGVQFF	TGTGCCAGCAGCTTCGGCATCGAGGGGGTGCAGTTCTTC
TRBV4-2	.	TRBJ1-1	.	CASSLLGTEAFF	TGTGCCAGCAGCCTCTTAGGGACAGAAGCTTTCTTT
TRBV7-3	.	TRBJ2-1	TRBD1	CASSEQGREQFF	TGTGCCAGCAGCGAACAGGGGCGGGAGCAGTTCTTC
TRBV27	.	TRBJ2-2	TRBD2	CASSSPGLAGGNTGELFF	TGTGCCAGCAGTTCACCTGGACTAGCGGGAGGGAACACCGGGGAGCTGTTTTTT
TRBV6-6	.	TRBJ2-6	.	CASSYSKGAGANVLTF	TGTGCCAGCAGTTACTCGAAGGGAGCTGGGGCCAACGTCCTGACTTTC
TRBV19	.	TRBJ1-4	TRBD1	CASRLQGGGKEKLFF	TGTGCCAGTAGGCTCCAGGGGGGAGGAAAAGAAAAACTGTTTTTT
TRBV19	.	TRBJ1-5	.	CASSEAGNQPQHF	TGTGCCAGTAGTGAGGCGGGCAATCAGCCCCAGCATTTT
TRBV28	few	TRBJ2-1	.	CASSLLTGLRVDNEQFF	TGTGCCAGCAGTCTTCTGACAGGTCTAAGGGTGGACAATGAGCAGTTCTTC
TRBV24-1	.	TRBJ1-1	.	CATSDGQSMNTEAFF	TGTGCCACCAGTGATGGACAGTCCATGAACACTGAAGCTTTCTTT